One sample yielded the 22 T cell receptor beta chains listed below, sequenced in a study of CD8+ T cells in alopecia areata. After isolation, RNA underwent reverse transcription to generate cDNA as the sequencing template. The assay was immunoSEQ multiplex PCR, and TCRdb's table has in-frame clones only and misses some. The top ten clones hold around 5% of a sample with roughly 200,000 clones, roughly 50% of them seen once. The specimen was CD8+ T cells sorted from blood. The receptors come from a human donor in good health.

This clone was detected a few times. The rearrangement joins TRBV29-1 to TRBJ2-5, with unresolved D. Germline-derived CDR1 and CDR2 are SQVTM and ANQGSEA. Trimming left V 1 base short and J 4 bases short, with 4 bases between. The CDR3 length is 11 residues. The CDR3 DNA sequence: TGCAGCGTTGAAGCCGGAGAGACCCAGTACTTC. It translates to CSVEAGETQYF.

This clone was detected once. J is TRBJ2-6 and V is TRBV7-6, with D unresolved. The germline gives CDR1 SGHVS, CDR2 FNYEAQ. The V end lost 8 bases, the J end lost 0 bases, and 11 bases lay between the germline ends. There are 15 residues in the CDR3. This CDR3 is CASSLQLSGANVLTF. CDR3 sequence (DNA): TGTGCCAGCTCTCTTCAGCTCTCTGGGGCCAACGTCCTGACTTTC. Using reference TRBV7-6 and TRBJ2-6 for the parts outside the CDR3, the full variable domain is GAGVSQSPRYKVTKRGQDVALRCDPISGHVSLYWYRQALGQGPEFLTYFNYEAQQDKSGLPNDRFSAERPEGSISTLTIQRTEQRDSAMYRCASSLQLSGANVLTFGAGSRLTVL.

The CDR3 here is CASSLGIPGQPQHF. CDR3 in DNA: TGTGCCAGCAGCCTTGGAATCCCAGGGCAGCCCCAGCATTTT. This sequence joins TRBV5-6 and TRBJ1-5; the D gene is possibly TRBD1 (5 bases). The germline V gene encodes CDR1 SGHDT and CDR2 YYEEEE. This CDR3 spans 14 amino acids. V lost 4 bases and J 7 bases, leaving 15 bases between the germline ends.

V is TRBV29-1 and J is TRBJ1-1, with D unresolved. Trimming stripped 0 bases from V and 0 bases from J, with 8 bases between. The CDR3 loop spans 14 amino acids. CDR1 is SQVTM and CDR2 is ANQGSEA in the germline V gene. CDR3 coding DNA: TGCAGCGTTGAAGATCAAACGATGAACACTGAAGCTTTCTTT. Amino acids: CSVEDQTMNTEAFF.

Concerning this clone: Other DNA sequences in the sample encode the same CDR3. The chain combines TRBV5-1 with TRBJ2-6; no clear D gene. Trimming stripped 0 bases from V and 0 bases from J, with 13 bases between. Germline V gene lookup returns CDR1 SGHRS and CDR2 YFSETQ. CDR3 length equals 18 residues. CDR3 in amino acids: CASSLDASSSSGANVLTF. The CDR3 coding sequence is TGCGCCAGCAGCTTGGATGCGTCTTCCTCCTCTGGGGCCAACGTCCTGACTTTC.

The chain carries TRBV4-2 and TRBJ2-7; 8 nucleotides align to TRBD1. V dropped 7 bases and J dropped 4; count of bases not matched to a gene: 9. Germline V lookup: CDR1 LGHNA, CDR2 YNFKEQ. This CDR3 region has 14 residues. Here the CDR3 reads CASKSTGQVYEQYF. CDR3 in DNA: TGTGCCAGCAAGTCTACGGGACAGGTATACGAGCAGTACTTC.

V and J are TRBV27 and TRBJ1-1, with 9 nucleotides matching TRBD1. Germline values: CDR1 MNHEY, CDR2 SMNVEV (reference sequence). V lost 4 bases to trimming and J lost 5 bases; unmatched junction nucleotides: 5. The CDR3 runs 14 residues. The CDR3, as DNA: TGTGCCAGCAGTTCCACAGGGGGCTTGACTGAAGCTTTCTTT. Translating it yields CASSSTGGLTEAFF.

Points on this clone: Within the sample, other DNA sequences also encode this same CDR3. The chain employs TRBV5-6 and TRBJ1-6, with no clear D. The germline V gene encodes CDR1 SGHDT and CDR2 YYEEEE. The CDR3 contains 14 residues. With 1 base removed from V and 6 bases from J, the gap between germline ends came to 8 bases. The CDR3 region is CASSLWGSNSPLHF. DNA of the CDR3: TGTGCCAGCAGCTTGTGGGGATCTAATTCACCCCTCCACTTT. Variable domain in full (rest from reference TRBV5-6 and TRBJ1-6): DAGVTQSPTHLIKTRGQQVTLRCSPKSGHDTVSWYQQALGQGPQFIFQYYEEEERQRGNFPDRFSGHQFPNYSSELNVNALLLGDSALYLCASSLWGSNSPLHFGNGTRLTVT.

The chain joins TRBV6-5 to TRBJ2-1, with a possible D match to TRBD2 (6 bases). The length of the CDR3 is 13 residues. Trimming stripped 6 bases from V and 8 bases from J, with 14 bases between. Germline CDR1 and CDR2: MNHEY and SVGAGI. CDR3 DNA sequence: TGTGCCAGCAGCCGACTAGTGTACGATGAGCAGTTCTTC. Amino acids: CASSRLVYDEQFF.

The rearrangement links TRBV29-1 to TRBJ2-7; D remains unclear. The germline gives CDR1 SQVTM, CDR2 ANQGSEA. The CDR3 runs to 13 residues. Trimming removed 2 bases from V and 2 bases from J, with 10 bases in between. CDR3 sequence: CSVELDATYEQYF. For the CDR3, the DNA is TGCAGCGTTGAATTAGACGCTACCTACGAGCAGTACTTC.

The rearrangement uses TRBV2 and TRBJ2-3, with a tentative D call TRBD2 (6 bases). The germline V and J ends were trimmed by 0 bases and 0 bases, with 13 bases remaining between them. Per germline, CDR1 SNHLY and CDR2 FYNNEI. This CDR3 comprises 17 residues. The DNA of the CDR3 is TGTGCCAGCAGTGAAGCGCTTCTAGCGACTAGCACAGATACGCAGTATTTT. Translated: CASSEALLATSTDTQYF.

The V and J genes are TRBV4-1 and TRBJ2-7; D gene uncertain. The V gene's germline CDR1 is MGHRA and CDR2 YSYEKL. V lost 3 bases and J 3 bases, leaving 9 bases between the germline ends. The CDR3 loop spans 13 amino acids. CDR3 in amino acids: CASSHLLDYEQYF. Here the CDR3 DNA reads TGCGCCAGCAGCCATCTCCTAGACTACGAGCAGTACTTC.

The count of this clone is one. This rearrangement joins TRBV11-2 to TRBJ2-3; a weak D match, TRBD1 (5 bases). Germline loops: CDR1 SGHAT, CDR2 FQNNGV. V dropped 5 bases and J dropped 5 bases, with 11 bases sitting between them. The length of the CDR3 is 13 residues. DNA of the CDR3: TGTGCCAGCAGCGATGGTAGGGGAGATACGCAGTATTTT. It encodes CASSDGRGDTQYF. Complete variable domain (other parts from reference TRBV11-2 and TRBJ2-3): EAGVAQSPRYKIIEKRQSVAFWCNPISGHATLYWYQQILGQGPKLLIQFQNNGVVDDSQLPKDRFSAERLKGVDSTLKIQPAKLEDSAVYLCASSDGRGDTQYFGPGTRLTVL.

This chain joins TRBV29-1 and TRBJ2-7; perhaps TRBD1 as D (5 bases). V was clipped by 6 bases and J by 4 bases, with 10 bases between them. The CDR3 extends over 11 amino acids. Germline values: CDR1 SQVTM, CDR2 ANQGSEA. CDR3 loop: CSVQDSYEQYF. The DNA for the CDR3 is TGCAGCGTACAGGATTCATACGAGCAGTACTTC.

The chain links TRBV29-1 to TRBJ1-3, with a tentative D call TRBD1 (6 bases). Trimming left V 7 bases short and J 0 bases short, with 16 bases between. This CDR3 comprises 15 residues. The germline CDR1 and CDR2 sequences are SQVTM and ANQGSEA. CDR3 nucleotides: TGCAGCGCACTGGACAGATCGAGCTCTGGAAACACCATATATTTT. Protein: CSALDRSSSGNTIYF.

This clone appeared a few times. The V and J genes are TRBV7-9 and TRBJ2-1; tentatively, D is TRBD1 (6 bases). Per the germline V gene, CDR1 is SEHNR and CDR2 is FQNEAQ (reference sequence). The CDR3 runs to 13 residues. V was clipped by 4 bases and J by 8 bases, with 12 bases between them. CDR3 sequence (DNA): TGTGCCAGCAGCTCAGCACAGGGCTATGAGCAGTTCTTC. This gives the protein CASSSAQGYEQFF.

This chain uses TRBV7-9 with TRBJ2-1, with D unresolved. CDR1 is SEHNR, CDR2 FQNEAQ, per germline (reference sequence). V lost 1 base to trimming and J lost 5 bases, with 6 bases between them. The CDR3 extends over 13 amino acids. The DNA for the CDR3 is TGTGCCAGCAGCTTAGTAGTAAACAATGAGCAGTTCTTC. Protein product: CASSLVVNNEQFF.

This chain links TRBV27 with TRBJ1-2, with no clear D. In germline, CDR1 is MNHEY, CDR2 SMNVEV (reference sequence). This CDR3 region has 15 residues. V was pared by 5 bases and J by 1 base, with 14 bases between. As DNA, the CDR3 is TGTGCCAGCAGTCGATTAGCGGACCTTAACTATGGCTACACCTTC. It translates to CASSRLADLNYGYTF.

This sequence joins TRBV6-6 and TRBJ2-7, with 10 bases aligning to TRBD2. V lost 8 bases and J lost 4; bases outside the gene matches: 11. The CDR3 extends over 15 amino acids. Germline V lookup: CDR1 MNHNY, CDR2 SVGAGI (reference sequence). The CDR3 DNA follows: TGTGCCAGCTCCGGGGAGCGGGGGGGCGTATACGAGCAGTACTTC. This gives the protein CASSGERGGVYEQYF.

The chain is built from TRBV29-1 and TRBJ2-2; tentative D call: TRBD2 (6 bases). The CDR3 spans 13 residues. From germline, CDR1 is SQVTM and CDR2 ANQGSEA. V was cut by 4 bases and J by 6 bases, with 12 bases left in between. The CDR3 DNA sequence: TGCAGCGTTGTTTTGGGGGACTCCGGGGAGCTGTTTTTT. This gives the protein CSVVLGDSGELFF.

This chain uses TRBV13 with TRBJ1-1; tentatively, D is TRBD1 (6 bases). V lost 4 bases and J lost 0, with 33 bases in between. Germline-derived CDR1 and CDR2 are PRHDT and FYEKMQ (reference sequence). CDR3 length: 22 amino acids. The DNA of the CDR3 is TGTGCCAGCAGCTCAACGAAGAGGTACACAGGGCAAGGGGAACTCATGAACACTGAAGCTTTCTTT. It translates to CASSSTKRYTGQGELMNTEAFF.

V gene TRBV6-5 combines with J gene TRBJ1-2; tentative D call: TRBD1 (5 bases). Trimming shortened V by 0 bases and J by 0 bases, and 8 bases separated the two germline ends. CDR1 and CDR2 from the germline V gene are MNHEY and SVGAGI. The CDR3 contains 15 residues. The CDR3 reads CASSYSPGPNYGYTF. As DNA, the CDR3 is TGTGCCAGCAGTTACTCCCCAGGGCCTAACTATGGCTACACCTTC.